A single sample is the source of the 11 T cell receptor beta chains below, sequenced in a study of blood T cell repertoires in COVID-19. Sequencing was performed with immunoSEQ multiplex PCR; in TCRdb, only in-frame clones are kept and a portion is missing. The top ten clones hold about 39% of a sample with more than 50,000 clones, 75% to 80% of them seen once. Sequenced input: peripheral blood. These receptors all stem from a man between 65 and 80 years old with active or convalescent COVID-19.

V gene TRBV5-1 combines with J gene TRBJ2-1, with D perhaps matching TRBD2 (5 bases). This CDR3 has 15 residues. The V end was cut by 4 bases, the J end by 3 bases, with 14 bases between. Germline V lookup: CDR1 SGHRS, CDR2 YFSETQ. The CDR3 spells CASSLATRDYNEQFF. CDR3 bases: TGCGCCAGCAGCCTCGCTACTCGGGACTACAATGAGCAGTTCTTC.

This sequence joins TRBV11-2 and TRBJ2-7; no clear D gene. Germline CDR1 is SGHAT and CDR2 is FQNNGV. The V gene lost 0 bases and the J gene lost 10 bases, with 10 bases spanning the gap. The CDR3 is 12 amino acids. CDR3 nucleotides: TGTGCCAGCAGCTTAGAGCGCAGGTTTCAGTACTTC. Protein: CASSLERRFQYF.

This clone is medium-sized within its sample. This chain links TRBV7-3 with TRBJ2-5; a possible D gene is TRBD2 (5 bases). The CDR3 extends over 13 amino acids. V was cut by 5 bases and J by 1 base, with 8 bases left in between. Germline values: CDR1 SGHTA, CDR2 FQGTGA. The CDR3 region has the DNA TGTGCCAGCAGCGACGGGGTCCAAGAGACCCAGTACTTC. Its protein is CASSDGVQETQYF. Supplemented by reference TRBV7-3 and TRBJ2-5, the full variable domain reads GAGVSQTPSNKVTEKGKYVELRCDPISGHTALYWYRQSLGQGPEFLIYFQGTGAADDSGLPNDRFFAVRPEGSVSTLKIQRTERGDSAVYLCASSDGVQETQYFGPGTRLLVL.

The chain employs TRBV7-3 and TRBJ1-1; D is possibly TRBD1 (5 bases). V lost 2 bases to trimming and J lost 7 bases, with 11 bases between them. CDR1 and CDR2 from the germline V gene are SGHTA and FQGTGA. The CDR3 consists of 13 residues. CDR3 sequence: CASSLVSTDEAFF. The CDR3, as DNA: TGTGCCAGCAGCTTAGTTTCGACAGATGAAGCTTTCTTT.

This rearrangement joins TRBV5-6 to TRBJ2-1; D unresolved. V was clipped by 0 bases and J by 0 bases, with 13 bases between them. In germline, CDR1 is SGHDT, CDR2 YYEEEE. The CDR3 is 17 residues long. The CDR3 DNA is TGTGCCAGCAGCTTGGCCGGGTCCATGGGCTCCTACAATGAGCAGTTCTTC. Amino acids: CASSLAGSMGSYNEQFF.

CDR3 coding DNA: TGTGCCAGCAGCTTTCCACGACACCGGGGGAACACTGAAGCTTTCTTT. Its protein is CASSFPRHRGNTEAFF. The gene calls are TRBV5-6 and TRBJ1-1; D is ambiguous. There are 16 residues in the CDR3. Trimming pared 2 bases from V and 1 base from J, leaving 15 bases between. In germline, CDR1 is SGHDT, CDR2 YYEEEE.

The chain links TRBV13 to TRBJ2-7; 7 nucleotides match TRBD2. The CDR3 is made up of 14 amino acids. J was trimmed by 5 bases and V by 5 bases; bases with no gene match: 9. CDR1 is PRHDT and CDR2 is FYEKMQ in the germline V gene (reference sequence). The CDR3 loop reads CASSKGQRGDEQYF. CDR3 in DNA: TGTGCCAGCAGCAAGGGCCAGCGGGGCGACGAGCAGTACTTC.

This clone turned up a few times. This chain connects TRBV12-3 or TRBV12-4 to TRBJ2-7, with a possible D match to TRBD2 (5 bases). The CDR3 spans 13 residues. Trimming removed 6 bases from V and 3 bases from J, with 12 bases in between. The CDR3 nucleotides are TGTGCCAGCAGGCCGGACGGGAACTACGAGCAGTACTTC. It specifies CASRPDGNYEQYF.

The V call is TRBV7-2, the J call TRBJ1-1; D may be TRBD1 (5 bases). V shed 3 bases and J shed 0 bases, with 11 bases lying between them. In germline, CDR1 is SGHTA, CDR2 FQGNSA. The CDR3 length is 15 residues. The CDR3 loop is CASSFSTAMNTEAFF. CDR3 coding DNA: TGTGCCAGCAGCTTTTCGACAGCGATGAACACTGAAGCTTTCTTT.

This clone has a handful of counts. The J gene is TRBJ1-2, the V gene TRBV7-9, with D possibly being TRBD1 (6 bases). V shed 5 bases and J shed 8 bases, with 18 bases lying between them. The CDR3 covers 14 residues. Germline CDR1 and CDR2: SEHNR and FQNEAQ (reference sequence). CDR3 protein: CASSRDTPGLGYTF. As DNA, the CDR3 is TGTGCCAGCAGCCGGGACACCCCGGGTTTGGGCTACACCTTC.

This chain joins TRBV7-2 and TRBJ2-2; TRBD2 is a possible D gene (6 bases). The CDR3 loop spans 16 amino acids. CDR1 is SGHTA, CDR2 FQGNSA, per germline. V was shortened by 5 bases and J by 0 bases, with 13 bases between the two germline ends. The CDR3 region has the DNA TGTGCCAGCAGCATCCGGGGCGGGGCGAACACCGGGGAGCTGTTTTTT. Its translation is CASSIRGGANTGELFF.